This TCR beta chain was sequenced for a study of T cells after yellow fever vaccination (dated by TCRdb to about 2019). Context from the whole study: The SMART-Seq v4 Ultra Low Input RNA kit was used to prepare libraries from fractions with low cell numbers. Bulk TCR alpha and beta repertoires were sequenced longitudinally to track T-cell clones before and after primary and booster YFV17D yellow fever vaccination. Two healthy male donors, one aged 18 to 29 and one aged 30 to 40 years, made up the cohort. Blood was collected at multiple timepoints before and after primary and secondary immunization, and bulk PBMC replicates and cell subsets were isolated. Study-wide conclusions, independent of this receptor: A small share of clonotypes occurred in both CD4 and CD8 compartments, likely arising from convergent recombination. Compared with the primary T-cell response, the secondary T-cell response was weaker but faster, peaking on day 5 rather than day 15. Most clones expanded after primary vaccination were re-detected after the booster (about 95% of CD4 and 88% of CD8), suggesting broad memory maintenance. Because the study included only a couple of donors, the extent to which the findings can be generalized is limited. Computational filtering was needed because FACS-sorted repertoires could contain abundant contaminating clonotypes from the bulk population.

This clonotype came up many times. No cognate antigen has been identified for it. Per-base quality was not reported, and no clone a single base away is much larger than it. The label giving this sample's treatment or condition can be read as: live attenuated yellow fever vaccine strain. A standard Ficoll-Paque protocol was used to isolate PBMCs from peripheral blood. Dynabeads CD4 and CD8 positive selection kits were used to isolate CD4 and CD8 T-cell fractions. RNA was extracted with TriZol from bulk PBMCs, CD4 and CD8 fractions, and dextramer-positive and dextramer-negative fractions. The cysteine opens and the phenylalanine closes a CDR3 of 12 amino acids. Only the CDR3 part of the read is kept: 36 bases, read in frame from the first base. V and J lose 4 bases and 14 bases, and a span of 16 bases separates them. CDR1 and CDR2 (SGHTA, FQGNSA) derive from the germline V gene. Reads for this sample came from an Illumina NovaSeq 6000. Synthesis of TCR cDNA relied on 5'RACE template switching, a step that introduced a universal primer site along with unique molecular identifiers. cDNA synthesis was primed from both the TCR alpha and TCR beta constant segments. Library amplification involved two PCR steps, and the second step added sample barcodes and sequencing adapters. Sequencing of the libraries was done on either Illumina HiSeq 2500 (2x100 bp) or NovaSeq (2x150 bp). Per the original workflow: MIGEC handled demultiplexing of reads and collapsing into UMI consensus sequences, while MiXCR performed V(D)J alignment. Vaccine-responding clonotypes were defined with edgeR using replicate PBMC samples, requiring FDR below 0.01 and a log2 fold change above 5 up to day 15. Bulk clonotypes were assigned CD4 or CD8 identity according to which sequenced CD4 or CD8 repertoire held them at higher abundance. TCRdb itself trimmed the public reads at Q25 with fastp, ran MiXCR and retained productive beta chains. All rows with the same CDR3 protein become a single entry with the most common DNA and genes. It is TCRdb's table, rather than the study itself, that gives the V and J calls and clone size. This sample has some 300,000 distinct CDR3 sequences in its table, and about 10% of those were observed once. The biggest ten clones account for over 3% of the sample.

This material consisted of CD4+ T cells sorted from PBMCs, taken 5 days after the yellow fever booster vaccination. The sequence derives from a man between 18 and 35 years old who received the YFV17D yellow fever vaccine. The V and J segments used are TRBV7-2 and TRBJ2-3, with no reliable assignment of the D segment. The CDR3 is CASSSRTDAGYF. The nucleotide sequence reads TGTGCCAGCAGCTCTAGGACCGACGCAGGGTATTTT.